The T cell receptor (beta chain) described here comes from a study of shared clonotypes between healthy human individuals. Findings and caveats of the study: Rarefaction analysis demonstrated incomplete sorted-subset sequencing notwithstanding large depth.

Turning to this clone: What it recognizes is unknown. Other DNA variants within this sample encode the same CDR3.

Sequencing used immunoSEQ multiplex PCR; TCRdb keeps in-frame clones, though not all of them. The repertoire holds hundreds of thousands of clones, with around 96% as singletons. CD45RO-negative, CCR7-positively selected cells formed the naive CD8 fraction, excluding terminally differentiated effector memory CD45RA+ cells. Trimming removed 0 bases from V and 0 bases from J, with 6 bases in between. This CDR3 is 14 amino acids long. Germline V gene sequence: CDR1 MNHEY, CDR2 SVGAGI. J is TRBJ2-7 and V is TRBV6-5, with D possibly matching TRBD2 (6 bases). This TCR was sampled from a man aged 30-40 years in good health. Sequenced: naive CD8+ T cells sorted from blood. The CDR3 DNA follows: TGTGCCAGCAGTTACTCCGGGAGCTCCTACGAGCAGTACTTC. This translates into CASSYSGSSYEQYF.